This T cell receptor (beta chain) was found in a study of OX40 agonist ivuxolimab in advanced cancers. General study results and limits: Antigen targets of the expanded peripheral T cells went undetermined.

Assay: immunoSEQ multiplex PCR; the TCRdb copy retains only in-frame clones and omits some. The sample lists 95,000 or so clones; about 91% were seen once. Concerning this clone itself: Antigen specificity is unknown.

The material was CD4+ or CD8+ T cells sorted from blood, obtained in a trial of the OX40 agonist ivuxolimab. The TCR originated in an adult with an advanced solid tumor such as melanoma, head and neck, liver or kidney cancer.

The CDR3 coding sequence is TGTGCCAGTAGTATCCGGACAGGATCCTATGGCTACACCTTC. This codes for CASSIRTGSYGYTF. The chain links TRBV19 to TRBJ1-2; 7 nucleotides align to TRBD1. From germline, CDR1 is LNHDA and CDR2 SQIVND (reference sequence). There are 14 residues in the CDR3. V was clipped by 3 bases and J by 4 bases; unmatched bases: 5. The full variable domain, its missing parts supplied by reference TRBV19 and TRBJ1-2, is DGGITQSPKYLFRKEGQNVTLSCEQNLNHDAMYWYRQDPGQGLRLIYYSQIVNDFQKGDIAEGYSVSREKKESFPLTVTSAQKNPTAFYLCASSIRTGSYGYTFGSGTRLTVV.